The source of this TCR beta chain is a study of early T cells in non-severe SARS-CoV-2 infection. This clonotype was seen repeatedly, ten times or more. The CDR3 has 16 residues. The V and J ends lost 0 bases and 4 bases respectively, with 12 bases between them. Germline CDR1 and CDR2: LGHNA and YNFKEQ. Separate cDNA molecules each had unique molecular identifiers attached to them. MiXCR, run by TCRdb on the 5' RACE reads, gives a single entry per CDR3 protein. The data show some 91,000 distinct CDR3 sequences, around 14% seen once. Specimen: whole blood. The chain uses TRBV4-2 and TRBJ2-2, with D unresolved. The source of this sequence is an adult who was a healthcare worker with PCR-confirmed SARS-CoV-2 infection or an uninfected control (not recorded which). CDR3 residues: CASSQDQISATGELFF. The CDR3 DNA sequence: TGTGCCAGCAGCCAAGACCAGATTTCGGCCACCGGGGAGCTGTTTTTT.